This is a list of T cell receptor beta chains from one sample in a study of cytomegalovirus exposure and HLA in healthy donors. Sequencing was performed with immunoSEQ multiplex PCR; in TCRdb, only in-frame clones are kept and a portion is missing. The sample lists about 170,000 clones, around 84% occurring once. Sequenced material: PBMCs. Receptor source: a boy aged 2 to 10 in good health and CMV-seronegative. Both conserved end residues are part of each CDR3. The order of the fields is J gene, D gene, clone size, V gene, CDR3 protein, CDR3 DNA. D genes are given only for firm matches. Not all rows give a size; the values are once, few, many and, for expanded clones, a class.

j_gene: TRBJ1-5; d_gene: .; abundance: .; v_gene: TRBV28; CDR3aa: CASRTGRLSNQPQHF; CDR3nt: TGTGCCAGCAGGACAGGACGCCTTAGCAATCAGCCCCAGCATTTT
j_gene: TRBJ2-1; d_gene: .; abundance: .; v_gene: TRBV25-1; CDR3aa: CASSDAGTVHEQFF; CDR3nt: TGTGCCAGCAGTGATGCGGGTACGGTCCATGAGCAGTTCTTC
j_gene: TRBJ2-1; d_gene: TRBD2; abundance: .; v_gene: TRBV19; CDR3aa: CAAKRGSSYNEQFF; CDR3nt: TGTGCCGCCAAGCGGGGGAGCTCCTACAATGAGCAGTTCTTC
j_gene: TRBJ2-2; d_gene: .; abundance: .; v_gene: TRBV27; CDR3aa: CASSLRGGGNTGELFF; CDR3nt: TGTGCCAGCAGTTTACGGGGTGGAGGGAACACCGGGGAGCTGTTTTTT
j_gene: TRBJ1-2; d_gene: TRBD1; abundance: .; v_gene: TRBV6-1; CDR3aa: CASSLSGTGNGYTF; CDR3nt: TGTGCCAGCAGTCTCTCCGGGACAGGGAATGGCTACACCTTC
j_gene: TRBJ1-5; d_gene: .; abundance: .; v_gene: TRBV29-1; CDR3aa: CSVGEEVGPQHF; CDR3nt: TGCAGCGTAGGGGAGGAGGTTGGACCCCAGCATTTT
j_gene: TRBJ1-2; d_gene: .; abundance: .; v_gene: TRBV7-2; CDR3aa: CASSLVGMRGGYTF; CDR3nt: TGTGCCAGCAGCTTAGTAGGAATGAGGGGGGGCTACACCTTC
j_gene: TRBJ1-6; d_gene: .; abundance: .; v_gene: TRBV4-1; CDR3aa: CASSQQDNSPLHF; CDR3nt: TGCGCCAGCAGCCAACAGGATAATTCACCCCTCCACTTT
j_gene: TRBJ2-5; d_gene: .; abundance: .; v_gene: TRBV6-5; CDR3aa: CASSYSNTAAQETQYF; CDR3nt: TGTGCCAGCAGTTACTCGAACACGGCAGCGCAAGAGACCCAGTACTTC
j_gene: TRBJ2-7; d_gene: .; abundance: .; v_gene: TRBV28; CDR3aa: CASSPRSESYEQYF; CDR3nt: TGTGCCAGCAGTCCCCGTTCCGAGTCCTACGAGCAGTACTTC
j_gene: TRBJ2-1; d_gene: TRBD2; abundance: .; v_gene: TRBV18; CDR3aa: CASSPLGAGAAEQFF; CDR3nt: TGTGCCAGCTCACCCCTAGGAGCGGGAGCTGCTGAGCAGTTCTTC
j_gene: TRBJ1-3; d_gene: .; abundance: once; v_gene: TRBV30; CDR3aa: CAWSSGNSGNTIYF; CDR3nt: TGTGCCTGGAGCTCAGGCAACTCTGGAAACACCATATATTTT
j_gene: TRBJ2-1; d_gene: TRBD2; abundance: few; v_gene: TRBV7-9; CDR3aa: CASSLPSGAHNEQFF; CDR3nt: TGTGCCAGCAGCTTACCCAGCGGGGCCCACAATGAGCAGTTCTTC
j_gene: TRBJ2-7; d_gene: .; abundance: once; v_gene: TRBV9; CDR3aa: CASSVGTERIRPEQYF; CDR3nt: TGTGCCAGCAGCGTAGGGACCGAGCGGATCCGGCCCGAGCAGTACTTC
j_gene: TRBJ1-6; d_gene: .; abundance: few; v_gene: TRBV5-1; CDR3aa: CASSLYIGSPLHF; CDR3nt: TGCGCCAGCAGCTTGTATATCGGTTCACCCCTCCACTTT
j_gene: TRBJ2-2; d_gene: TRBD2; abundance: .; v_gene: TRBV5-5; CDR3aa: CASSAGGARTTGELFF; CDR3nt: TGTGCCAGCAGCGCCGGGGGGGCCCGAACCACCGGGGAGCTGTTTTTT
j_gene: TRBJ2-7; d_gene: TRBD2; abundance: few; v_gene: TRBV6-5; CDR3aa: CASRHTLAGAYEQYF; CDR3nt: TGTGCCAGCAGACACACACTAGCGGGAGCCTACGAGCAGTACTTC
j_gene: TRBJ1-5; d_gene: .; abundance: .; v_gene: TRBV6-6; CDR3aa: CASSNGNQPQHF; CDR3nt: TGTGCCAGCAGTAACGGGAATCAGCCCCAGCATTTT
j_gene: TRBJ1-2; d_gene: .; abundance: few; v_gene: TRBV19; CDR3aa: CASSIKSPGENYGYTF; CDR3nt: TGTGCCAGTAGTATTAAGAGTCCAGGGGAAAACTATGGCTACACCTTC
j_gene: TRBJ2-7; d_gene: TRBD2; abundance: .; v_gene: TRBV2; CDR3aa: CASLSGRGYEQYF; CDR3nt: TGTGCCAGCCTTAGCGGGAGAGGCTACGAGCAGTACTTC
j_gene: TRBJ2-2; d_gene: TRBD1; abundance: .; v_gene: TRBV5-1; CDR3aa: CASSLEDREIGELFF; CDR3nt: TGCGCCAGCAGCTTGGAGGACAGGGAAATCGGGGAGCTGTTTTTT
j_gene: TRBJ2-7; d_gene: TRBD1; abundance: .; v_gene: TRBV27; CDR3aa: CASSFTGVGYEQYF; CDR3nt: TGTGCCAGCAGTTTTACAGGGGTAGGCTACGAGCAGTACTTC
j_gene: TRBJ1-1; d_gene: .; abundance: .; v_gene: TRBV5-4; CDR3aa: CASSLAGVRSFF; CDR3nt: TGTGCCAGCAGCTTGGCGGGGGTTCGATCTTTCTTT
j_gene: TRBJ2-1; d_gene: .; abundance: .; v_gene: TRBV7-9; CDR3aa: CASSFPKNNEQFF; CDR3nt: TGTGCCAGCAGCTTCCCTAAGAACAATGAGCAGTTCTTC
j_gene: TRBJ2-3; d_gene: .; abundance: .; v_gene: TRBV6-1; CDR3aa: CASSPGPNADTQYF; CDR3nt: TGTGCCAGCAGTCCAGGGCCTAATGCAGATACGCAGTATTTT
j_gene: TRBJ1-1; d_gene: .; abundance: .; v_gene: TRBV5-6; CDR3aa: CASSLGLAAFF; CDR3nt: TGTGCCAGCAGCCTCGGACTAGCGGCTTTCTTT
j_gene: TRBJ1-1; d_gene: .; abundance: .; v_gene: TRBV10-1; CDR3aa: CASSEGGNTEAFF; CDR3nt: TGCGCCAGCAGTGAGGGAGGAAACACTGAAGCTTTCTTT
j_gene: TRBJ2-3; d_gene: TRBD2; abundance: .; v_gene: TRBV11-2; CDR3aa: CASKRGSSTDTQYF; CDR3nt: TGTGCCAGCAAGCGGGGGTCTAGCACAGATACGCAGTATTTT
j_gene: TRBJ1-1; d_gene: TRBD1; abundance: .; v_gene: TRBV10-2; CDR3aa: CASSEGQGKGLNTEAFF; CDR3nt: TGCGCCAGCAGCGAGGGACAGGGAAAGGGCTTGAACACTGAAGCTTTCTTT
j_gene: TRBJ1-1; d_gene: .; abundance: .; v_gene: TRBV5-1; CDR3aa: CASSLTGRNTEAFF; CDR3nt: TGCGCCAGCAGCTTAACTGGGAGGAACACTGAAGCTTTCTTT
j_gene: TRBJ1-2; d_gene: .; abundance: .; v_gene: TRBV19; CDR3aa: CASAQPSGYGYTF; CDR3nt: TGTGCCAGTGCTCAACCGTCCGGCTATGGCTACACCTTC
j_gene: TRBJ2-7; d_gene: TRBD1; abundance: .; v_gene: TRBV2; CDR3aa: CASSYAGTDYEQYF; CDR3nt: TGTGCCAGCAGTTACGCCGGGACAGACTACGAGCAGTACTTC
j_gene: TRBJ1-6; d_gene: .; abundance: .; v_gene: TRBV5-8; CDR3aa: CASSLGQGSYSPLHF; CDR3nt: TGTGCCAGCAGCTTGGGCCAGGGATCTTATTCACCCCTCCACTTT
j_gene: TRBJ2-7; d_gene: .; abundance: .; v_gene: TRBV29-1; CDR3aa: CSVGGVREQYF; CDR3nt: TGCAGCGTTGGGGGGGTTCGGGAGCAGTACTTC
j_gene: TRBJ2-7; d_gene: .; abundance: once; v_gene: TRBV11-2; CDR3aa: CASSLNAGAYEQYF; CDR3nt: TGTGCCAGCAGCTTAAACGCAGGTGCCTACGAGCAGTACTTC
j_gene: TRBJ1-6; d_gene: TRBD1; abundance: .; v_gene: TRBV4-1; CDR3aa: CASSLMDRITSPLHF; CDR3nt: TGCGCCAGCAGCCTAATGGACAGGATTACTTCACCCCTCCACTTT
j_gene: TRBJ2-2; d_gene: TRBD1; abundance: few; v_gene: TRBV19; CDR3aa: CASSISGQGEHRGAVF; CDR3nt: TGTGCCAGTAGTATTTCCGGACAGGGTGAACACCGGGGAGCTGTTTTT
j_gene: TRBJ1-1; d_gene: .; abundance: .; v_gene: TRBV27; CDR3aa: CASSFFPYRDNTEAFF; CDR3nt: TGTGCCAGCAGTTTTTTCCCATACAGGGACAACACTGAAGCTTTCTTT
j_gene: TRBJ2-6; d_gene: .; abundance: .; v_gene: TRBV27; CDR3aa: CATIGAAGTGANVLTF; CDR3nt: TGTGCCACCATCGGGGCTGCGGGGACCGGGGCCAACGTCCTGACTTTC
j_gene: TRBJ2-2; d_gene: .; abundance: .; v_gene: TRBV28; CDR3aa: CASTRAGELFF; CDR3nt: TGTGCCAGCACTCGCGCCGGGGAGCTGTTTTTT
j_gene: TRBJ2-5; d_gene: .; abundance: .; v_gene: TRBV6-6; CDR3aa: CASSSYTPETQYF; CDR3nt: TGTGCCAGCAGTTCGTACACGCCAGAGACCCAGTACTTC
j_gene: TRBJ2-1; d_gene: TRBD2; abundance: .; v_gene: TRBV19; CDR3aa: CASSTRTSLWVGNEQFF; CDR3nt: TGTGCCAGTAGTACCCGGACTAGTCTGTGGGTCGGCAATGAGCAGTTCTTC
j_gene: TRBJ1-2; d_gene: TRBD1; abundance: once; v_gene: TRBV11-2; CDR3aa: CASSLLRGAGTGAYGYTF; CDR3nt: TGTGCCAGCAGCTTACTGCGCGGAGCTGGGACAGGGGCCTATGGCTACACCTTC
j_gene: TRBJ2-1; d_gene: .; abundance: .; v_gene: TRBV6-5; CDR3aa: CASSPPGFGYNEQFF; CDR3nt: TGTGCCAGCAGTCCACCGGGTTTTGGGTACAATGAGCAGTTCTTC
j_gene: TRBJ2-3; d_gene: TRBD1; abundance: .; v_gene: TRBV6-6; CDR3aa: CASSPGTGAPDTQYF; CDR3nt: TGTGCCAGCAGTCCCGGGACAGGGGCCCCAGATACGCAGTATTTT
j_gene: TRBJ2-7; d_gene: .; abundance: once; v_gene: TRBV10-3; CDR3aa: CAISEPFSGGEQYF; CDR3nt: TGTGCCATCAGTGAGCCGTTTAGTGGCGGGGAGCAGTACTTC
j_gene: TRBJ2-5; d_gene: TRBD1; abundance: .; v_gene: TRBV2; CDR3aa: CASSDMTGGETQYF; CDR3nt: TGTGCCAGCAGTGATATGACAGGGGGGGAGACCCAGTACTTC
j_gene: TRBJ1-1; d_gene: .; abundance: .; v_gene: TRBV5-1; CDR3aa: CASSWGGDTEAFF; CDR3nt: TGCGCCAGCAGCTGGGGGGGGGACACTGAAGCTTTCTTT
j_gene: TRBJ1-1; d_gene: TRBD1; abundance: .; v_gene: TRBV18; CDR3aa: CASKQGKTSEAFF; CDR3nt: TGTGCCAGTAAACAGGGGAAAACTTCTGAAGCTTTCTTT
j_gene: TRBJ1-5; d_gene: .; abundance: .; v_gene: TRBV5-6; CDR3aa: CASSEGQGWGSNQPQHF; CDR3nt: TGTGCCAGCAGCGAAGGGCAGGGGTGGGGAAGCAATCAGCCCCAGCATTTT
j_gene: TRBJ1-6; d_gene: TRBD1; abundance: few; v_gene: TRBV4-1; CDR3aa: CASSQEAGGGSPLHF; CDR3nt: TGCGCCAGCAGCCAAGAGGCAGGGGGAGGATCACCCCTCCACTTT
j_gene: TRBJ1-1; d_gene: TRBD1; abundance: .; v_gene: TRBV12-5; CDR3aa: CASGLVQGLSNTEAFF; CDR3nt: TGTGCTAGTGGTTTGGTACAGGGGCTTTCGAACACTGAAGCTTTCTTT
j_gene: TRBJ1-1; d_gene: .; abundance: .; v_gene: TRBV27; CDR3aa: CASNPSGPQGEAFF; CDR3nt: TGTGCCAGCAACCCGAGTGGCCCTCAGGGTGAAGCTTTCTTT
j_gene: TRBJ1-1; d_gene: TRBD1; abundance: .; v_gene: TRBV11-2; CDR3aa: CASSDRGYYTEAFF; CDR3nt: TGTGCCAGCAGCGACAGGGGTTATTATACTGAAGCTTTCTTT
j_gene: TRBJ2-7; d_gene: .; abundance: .; v_gene: TRBV14; CDR3aa: CASSPRTAYEQYF; CDR3nt: TGTGCCAGCAGCCCTCGGACAGCTTACGAGCAGTACTTC
j_gene: TRBJ1-2; d_gene: .; abundance: .; v_gene: TRBV10-1; CDR3aa: CASSFQGNYGYTF; CDR3nt: TGCGCCAGCAGTTTCCAGGGTAACTATGGCTACACCTTC
j_gene: TRBJ1-4; d_gene: TRBD1; abundance: .; v_gene: TRBV11-2; CDR3aa: CASSSRTGVNEKLFF; CDR3nt: TGTGCCAGCAGCTCCCGTACAGGGGTTAATGAAAAACTGTTTTTT